This T cell receptor (beta chain) was recovered during a study of blood T cell repertoires in COVID-19. Study-wide background: Samples came from the United States, Italy and Spain, spanning acute and convalescent COVID-19.

The germline V gene has CDR1 LNHDA and CDR2 SQIVND (reference sequence). With 7 bases clipped from V and 4 bases from J, the junction kept 9 bases outside the gene matches. The CDR3 spans 15 residues. Per the original data handling: Nucleated cell counts were estimated from reference gene primer amplification. Sequencing was performed with immunoSEQ multiplex PCR; in TCRdb, only in-frame clones are kept and a portion is missing. Clone size and the V and J calls come from that table; the DNA yielded D and trimming. The repertoire holds over 150,000 clones, with less than 90% as singletons. This clonotype was sampled from a woman in her forties or fifties who had recovered from COVID-19. This chain connects TRBV19 to TRBJ2-1; 8 bases agree with TRBD2. Material for sequencing was PBMCs or T cells enriched from blood (not recorded which). The chain's CDR3 is CASTPRREAYNEQFF. In nucleotides, the CDR3 is TGTGCCAGTACACCGAGGCGGGAGGCGTACAATGAGCAGTTCTTC.